This T cell receptor (beta chain) is from a study of shared clonotypes between healthy human individuals. Every subset had its genomic DNA shared out evenly among several immunoSEQ plates. In the authors' methods: Owing to the provision of junction-only sequences devoid of quality scores by immunoSEQ, filtering differed. Sequencing used immunoSEQ multiplex PCR; TCRdb keeps in-frame clones, though not all of them. D and trimming were read from the DNA, whereas the V and J calls and clone size are those reported in that table. The table records hundreds of thousands of clones, 70% to 80% of them present only once. The germline V gene encodes CDR1 SNHLY and CDR2 FYNNEI. This CDR3 spans 15 amino acids. Trimming cost V 6 bases and J 2 bases; bases outside gene matches: 7.

This chain links TRBV2 with TRBJ1-5, with 7 nucleotides matching TRBD1. The sample comprised PBMCs. This receptor was obtained from a woman in her thirties or forties in good health. Some clones in this sample may be carry-over from other donors' samples. CDR3 protein: CASRRGGGGNQPQHF. In DNA form, the CDR3 reads TGTGCCAGCAGGAGGGGAGGGGGCGGCAATCAGCCCCAGCATTTT. Supplemented by reference TRBV2 and TRBJ1-5, the full variable domain reads EPEVTQTPSHQVTQMGQEVILRCVPISNHLYFYWYRQILGQKVEFLVSFYNNEISEKSEIFDDQFSVERPDGSNFTLKIRSTKLEDSAMYFCASRRGGGGNQPQHFGDGTRLSIL.